This record covers a single TCR beta chain. Its specificity is not known. V lost 4 bases to trimming and J lost 3 bases; unmatched junction nucleotides: 6. The CDR3 contains 15 residues. CDR1 and CDR2 from the germline V gene are SGHRS and YFSETQ. The source of the sample is a study of cytomegalovirus exposure and HLA in healthy donors. Study-wide background: For the approximately 400 genotyped donors, roughly 80% fell within the Caucasian-associated ancestry cluster. Overall study findings and caveats: No immune exposure information besides CMV serostatus was available. The study listed some 160 cytomegalovirus-associated TCR beta chains.

The PCR employed 60 Vbeta primers together with 13 Jbeta primers. Libraries were prepared by immunoSEQ multiplex PCR; TCRdb keeps only in-frame clonotypes and omits some of them. This table holds over 70,000 clones, approximately 80% found once. Sequenced input: PBMCs. This sequence originates from a woman aged 50 to 60 in good health and CMV-seropositive. The chain has TRBV5-1 and TRBJ2-2, with 7 nucleotides matching TRBD2. In nucleotides, the CDR3 is TGCGCCAGCAGCGGAGGGACTATGGACACCGGGGAGCTGTTTTTT. Translating gives CASSGGTMDTGELFF. Looking up the rest from reference TRBV5-1 and TRBJ2-2 gives the full variable domain: KAGVTQTPRYLIKTRGQQVTLSCSPISGHRSVSWYQQTPGQGLQFLFEYFSETQRNKGNFPGRFSGRQFSNSRSEMNVSTLELGDSALYLCASSGGTMDTGELFFGEGSRLTVL.